The clone carrying this T cell receptor (beta chain) was found a few times. Germline trimming cut 1 base from V and 5 bases from J; bases unmatched to any gene: 10. Per the germline V gene, CDR1 is SEHNR and CDR2 is FQNEAQ (reference sequence). The CDR3 totals 16 residues. This sample stems from a study of glioma-infiltrating T cells. Using RNA template, CDR3s of TCR alpha and beta were amplified with iRepertoire arm-PCR. Input was roughly 100-450 ng of tissue mRNA or PBMC total RNA. TCRdb re-called the multiplex PCR reads with MiXCR, one entry per CDR3 protein. The data contain about 130,000 distinct CDR3 sequences, about 25% of them singletons.

The V and J genes are TRBV7-9 and TRBJ1-2; 7 bases fit TRBD1. The receptor's source is a human donor with low-grade glioma or glioblastoma, undergoing nonglioma brain surgery, or in good health (not recorded which). The material sequenced was glioma tissue, nonneoplastic brain tissue, or PBMCs (not recorded which). The CDR3 is CASSLDGGRGKYGYTF. CDR3 DNA: TGTGCCAGCAGCTTAGACGGTGGCAGGGGGAAGTATGGCTACACCTTC.